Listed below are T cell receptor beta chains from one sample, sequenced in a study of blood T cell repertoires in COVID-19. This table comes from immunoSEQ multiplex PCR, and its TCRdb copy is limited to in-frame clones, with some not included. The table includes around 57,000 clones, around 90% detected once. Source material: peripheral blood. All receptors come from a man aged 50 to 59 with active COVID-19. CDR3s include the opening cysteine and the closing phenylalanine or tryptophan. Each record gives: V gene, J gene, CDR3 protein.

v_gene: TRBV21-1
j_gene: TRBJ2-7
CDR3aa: CASSKVEQRVYEQYF

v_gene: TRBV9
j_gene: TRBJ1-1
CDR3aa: CASSNNPRKTEMNTEAFF

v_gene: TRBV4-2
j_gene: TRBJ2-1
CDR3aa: CASSQERAGVNNEQFF

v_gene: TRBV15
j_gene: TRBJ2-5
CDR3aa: CATSRGAEGTQYF

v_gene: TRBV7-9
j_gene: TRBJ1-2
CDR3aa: CASSLGAEGVYTF

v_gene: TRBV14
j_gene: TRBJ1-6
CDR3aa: CASSPSTGSLSPLHF

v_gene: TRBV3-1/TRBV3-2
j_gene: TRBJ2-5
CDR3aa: CASSHRTGTESQETQYF

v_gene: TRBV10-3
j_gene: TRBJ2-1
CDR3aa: CAISGGGLSYNEQFF

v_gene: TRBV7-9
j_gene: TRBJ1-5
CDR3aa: CASSFPDQPQHF

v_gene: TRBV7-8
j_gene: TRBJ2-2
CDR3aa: CASSLLSGGVAGELFF

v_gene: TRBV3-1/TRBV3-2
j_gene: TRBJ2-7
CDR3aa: CASSPPRLAGGGEQYF

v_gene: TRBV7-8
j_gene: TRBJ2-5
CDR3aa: CASTTGFETQYF